This T cell receptor beta chain was observed in a study of blood T cell repertoires in COVID-19. Overall study: COVID-19 samples collected from the United States, Italy and Spain covered acute and convalescent phases. T cells, B-cell-depleted T cells, or PBMCs provided the cDNA or gDNA that served as material.

The junction had 22 bases not matched to a gene; V was cut back by 10 bases and J by 7 bases. CDR1 is SGHRS, CDR2 YFSETQ, per germline. The CDR3 is 18 amino acids. As processed by the authors: Amplifying reference gene primers gave estimates of nucleated cell counts. The repertoire was sequenced with immunoSEQ multiplex PCR; TCRdb's copy has only in-frame clones and lacks some. V and J calls and clone size are copied from that table; D and trimming were computed from the DNA. The sample shows 200,000 to 300,000 clones, approximately 86% of them seen only once. Input material: peripheral blood. The genes are TRBV5-1 and TRBJ1-4; 10 bases are shared with TRBD1. The clonotype comes from an elderly man with acute or convalescent COVID-19. The CDR3 region is CAGSGGQGGSLISEKLFF. CDR3 bases: TGCGCCGGATCGGGAGGACAGGGGGGGAGCCTTATTAGTGAAAAACTGTTTTTT.